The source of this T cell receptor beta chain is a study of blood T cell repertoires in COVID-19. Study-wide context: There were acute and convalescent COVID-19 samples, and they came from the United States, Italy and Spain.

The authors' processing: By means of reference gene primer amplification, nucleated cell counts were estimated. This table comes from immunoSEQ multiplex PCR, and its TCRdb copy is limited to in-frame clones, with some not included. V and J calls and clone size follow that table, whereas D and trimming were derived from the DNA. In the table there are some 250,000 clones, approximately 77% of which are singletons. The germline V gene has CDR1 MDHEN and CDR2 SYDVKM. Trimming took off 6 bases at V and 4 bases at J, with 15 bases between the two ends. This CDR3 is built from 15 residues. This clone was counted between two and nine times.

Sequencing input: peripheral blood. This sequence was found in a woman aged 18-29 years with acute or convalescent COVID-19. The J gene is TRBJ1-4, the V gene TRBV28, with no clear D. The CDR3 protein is CASSPNGVNNEKLFF. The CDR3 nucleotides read TGTGCCAGCAGCCCCAACGGGGTTAATAATGAAAAACTGTTTTTT.